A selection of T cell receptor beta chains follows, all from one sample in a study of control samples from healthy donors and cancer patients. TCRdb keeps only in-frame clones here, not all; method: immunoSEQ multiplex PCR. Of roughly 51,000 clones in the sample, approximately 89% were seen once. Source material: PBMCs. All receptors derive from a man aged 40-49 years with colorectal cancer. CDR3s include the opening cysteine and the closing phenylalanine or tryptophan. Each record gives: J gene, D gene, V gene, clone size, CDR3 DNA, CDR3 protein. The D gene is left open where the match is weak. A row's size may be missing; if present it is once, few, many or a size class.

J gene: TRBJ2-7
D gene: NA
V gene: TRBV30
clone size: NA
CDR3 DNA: TGTGCCTGGAGTGGGGTAGAAAACGAGCAGTACTTC
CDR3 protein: CAWSGVENEQYF

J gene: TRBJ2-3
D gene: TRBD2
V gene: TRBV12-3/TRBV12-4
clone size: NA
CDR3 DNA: TGTGCCAGCAGCCTAGCGGTCTGGAATACGCAGTATTTT
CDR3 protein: CASSLAVWNTQYF

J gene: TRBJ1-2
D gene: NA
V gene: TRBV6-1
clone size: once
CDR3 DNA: TGTGCCAGCAGTGAAGGGCCCTGGGGTGGGTATGGCTACACCTTC
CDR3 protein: CASSEGPWGGYGYTF

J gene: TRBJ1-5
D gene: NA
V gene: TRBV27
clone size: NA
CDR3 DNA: TGTGCCAGCAAACCAGGGACGGGCAATCAGCCCCAGCATTTT
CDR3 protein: CASKPGTGNQPQHF

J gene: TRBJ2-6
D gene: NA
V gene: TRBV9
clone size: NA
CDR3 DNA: TGTGCCAGCAGCGGACCCACCGATAGCGGGGCCAACGTCCTGACTTTC
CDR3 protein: CASSGPTDSGANVLTF

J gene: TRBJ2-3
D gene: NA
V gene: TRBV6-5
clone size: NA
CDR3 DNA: TGTGCCAGCAGTTACTCTCTGGGCACAGATACGCAGTATTTT
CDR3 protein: CASSYSLGTDTQYF

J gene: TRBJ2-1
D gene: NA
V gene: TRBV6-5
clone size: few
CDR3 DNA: TGTGCCACCTGGTACAATGAGCAGTTCTTC
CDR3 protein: CATWYNEQFF

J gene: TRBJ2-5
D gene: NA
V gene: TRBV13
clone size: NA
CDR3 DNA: TGTGCCAGCAGCCTTTTTGCGCCGGGAGAGACCCAGTACTTC
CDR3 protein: CASSLFAPGETQYF

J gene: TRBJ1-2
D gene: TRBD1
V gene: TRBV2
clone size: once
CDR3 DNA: TGTGCCAGCAGGCAGACAGGGAATGGCTACACCTTC
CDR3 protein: CASRQTGNGYTF

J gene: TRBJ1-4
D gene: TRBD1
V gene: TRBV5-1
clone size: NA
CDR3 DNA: TGCGCCAGCAGCAGGGGACAGCAAAATGAAAAACTGTTTTTT
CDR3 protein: CASSRGQQNEKLFF

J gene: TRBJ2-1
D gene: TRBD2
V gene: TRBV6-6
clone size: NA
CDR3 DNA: TGTGCCAGCAGCCAGCGGGAGGTGCAATTCCTGGAGCAGTTCTTC
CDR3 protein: CASSQREVQFLEQFF

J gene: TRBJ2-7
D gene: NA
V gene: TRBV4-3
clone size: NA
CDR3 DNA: TGCGCCAGCAGCCAAGAAGGATCCAATCAATACGAGCAGTACTTC
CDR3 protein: CASSQEGSNQYEQYF

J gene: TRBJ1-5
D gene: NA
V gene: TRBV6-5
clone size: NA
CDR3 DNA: TGTGCCAGCAGTTACTCGAGGGTCAGCAATCAGCCCCAGCATTTT
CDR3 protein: CASSYSRVSNQPQHF

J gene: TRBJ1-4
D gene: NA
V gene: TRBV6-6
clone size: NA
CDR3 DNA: TGTGCCAGCAGCCCAAGGGTTGATGGCGGGTTTTTT
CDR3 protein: CASSPRVDGGFF

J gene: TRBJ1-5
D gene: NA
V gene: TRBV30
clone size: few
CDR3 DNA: TGTGCCTGGAGTGTATCGATAAATCAGCCCCAGCATTTT
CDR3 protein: CAWSVSINQPQHF

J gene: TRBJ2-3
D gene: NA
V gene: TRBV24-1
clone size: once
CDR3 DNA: TGTGCCACCGCGGCTAACACAGATACGCAGTATTTT
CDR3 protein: CATAANTDTQYF

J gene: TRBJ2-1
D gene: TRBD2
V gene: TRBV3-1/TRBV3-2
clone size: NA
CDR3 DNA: TGTGCCAGCAGCCAAGCGCTGGGACTAGCGGGAGCCCACAATGAGCAGTTCTTC
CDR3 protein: CASSQALGLAGAHNEQFF

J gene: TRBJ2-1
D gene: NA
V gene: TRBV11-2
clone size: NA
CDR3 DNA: TGTGCCAGCAGCTTAGATCGTGCAAGAGTCTCCTACAATGAGCAGTTCTTC
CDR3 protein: CASSLDRARVSYNEQFF

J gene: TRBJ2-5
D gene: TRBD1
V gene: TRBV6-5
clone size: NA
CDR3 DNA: TGTGCCAGCAGTACCGGGACAGGGATGGAGACCCAGTACTTC
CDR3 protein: CASSTGTGMETQYF

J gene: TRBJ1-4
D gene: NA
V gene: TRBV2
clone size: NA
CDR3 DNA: TGTGCCAGCACCCGGACAGTCATTAATGAAAAACTGTTTTTT
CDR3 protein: CASTRTVINEKLFF